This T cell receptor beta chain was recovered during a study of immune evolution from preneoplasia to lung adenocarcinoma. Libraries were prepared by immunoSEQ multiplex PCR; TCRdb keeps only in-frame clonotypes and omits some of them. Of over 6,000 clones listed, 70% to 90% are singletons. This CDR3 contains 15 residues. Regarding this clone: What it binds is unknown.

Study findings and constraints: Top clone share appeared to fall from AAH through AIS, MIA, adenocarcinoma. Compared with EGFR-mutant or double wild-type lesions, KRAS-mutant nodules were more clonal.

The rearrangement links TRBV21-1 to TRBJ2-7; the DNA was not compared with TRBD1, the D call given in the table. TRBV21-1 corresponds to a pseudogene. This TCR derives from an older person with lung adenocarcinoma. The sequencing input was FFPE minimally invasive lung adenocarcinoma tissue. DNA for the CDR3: TGTGCCAGCAGCCTGGACAGGGAAGGGCTCTACGAGCAGTACTTC. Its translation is CASSLDREGLYEQYF.